The clone carrying this TCR beta chain was observed once. The antigen remains unidentified. This sample is part of a study of OX40 agonist ivuxolimab in advanced cancers. Study-wide points: Circulating CD4+ and CD8+ T cells showed clonal expansion by week 6 at 0.1 to 3.0 mg/kg. Still undetermined is the antigen specificity of the expanded peripheral T cells.

Germline-derived CDR1 and CDR2 are MNHEY and SVGAGI. The V gene lost 7 bases and the J gene lost 6 bases, with 12 bases spanning the gap. The CDR3 runs to 13 residues. Sequenced by immunoSEQ multiplex PCR; TCRdb stores in-frame clones only, minus some. The repertoire includes approximately 70,000 clones, more than 80% of them detected once, and roughly 1% sits in the top ten. The chain has TRBV6-5 and TRBJ2-2; no firm D call. Sample: CD4+ or CD8+ T cells sorted from blood, taken in a trial of the OX40 agonist ivuxolimab. This clonotype was sampled from an adult with an advanced solid tumor such as melanoma, head and neck, liver or kidney cancer. In DNA form, the CDR3 reads TGTGCCAGCACCCGAAGCGCGGCCGGGGAGCTGTTTTTT. Translating gives CASTRSAAGELFF.